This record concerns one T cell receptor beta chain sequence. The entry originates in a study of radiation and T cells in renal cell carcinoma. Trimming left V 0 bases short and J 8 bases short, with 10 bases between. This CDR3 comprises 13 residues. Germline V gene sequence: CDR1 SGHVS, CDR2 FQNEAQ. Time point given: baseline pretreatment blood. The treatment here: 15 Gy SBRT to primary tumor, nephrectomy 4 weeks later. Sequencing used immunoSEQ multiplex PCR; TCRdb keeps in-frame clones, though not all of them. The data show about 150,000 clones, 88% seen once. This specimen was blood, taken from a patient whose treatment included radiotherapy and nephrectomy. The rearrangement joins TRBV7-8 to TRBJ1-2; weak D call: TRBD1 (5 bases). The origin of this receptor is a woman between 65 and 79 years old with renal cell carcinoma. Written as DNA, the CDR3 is TGTGCCAGCAGCTTAGCAGGGACGCGGGGCTACACCTTC. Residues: CASSLAGTRGYTF.